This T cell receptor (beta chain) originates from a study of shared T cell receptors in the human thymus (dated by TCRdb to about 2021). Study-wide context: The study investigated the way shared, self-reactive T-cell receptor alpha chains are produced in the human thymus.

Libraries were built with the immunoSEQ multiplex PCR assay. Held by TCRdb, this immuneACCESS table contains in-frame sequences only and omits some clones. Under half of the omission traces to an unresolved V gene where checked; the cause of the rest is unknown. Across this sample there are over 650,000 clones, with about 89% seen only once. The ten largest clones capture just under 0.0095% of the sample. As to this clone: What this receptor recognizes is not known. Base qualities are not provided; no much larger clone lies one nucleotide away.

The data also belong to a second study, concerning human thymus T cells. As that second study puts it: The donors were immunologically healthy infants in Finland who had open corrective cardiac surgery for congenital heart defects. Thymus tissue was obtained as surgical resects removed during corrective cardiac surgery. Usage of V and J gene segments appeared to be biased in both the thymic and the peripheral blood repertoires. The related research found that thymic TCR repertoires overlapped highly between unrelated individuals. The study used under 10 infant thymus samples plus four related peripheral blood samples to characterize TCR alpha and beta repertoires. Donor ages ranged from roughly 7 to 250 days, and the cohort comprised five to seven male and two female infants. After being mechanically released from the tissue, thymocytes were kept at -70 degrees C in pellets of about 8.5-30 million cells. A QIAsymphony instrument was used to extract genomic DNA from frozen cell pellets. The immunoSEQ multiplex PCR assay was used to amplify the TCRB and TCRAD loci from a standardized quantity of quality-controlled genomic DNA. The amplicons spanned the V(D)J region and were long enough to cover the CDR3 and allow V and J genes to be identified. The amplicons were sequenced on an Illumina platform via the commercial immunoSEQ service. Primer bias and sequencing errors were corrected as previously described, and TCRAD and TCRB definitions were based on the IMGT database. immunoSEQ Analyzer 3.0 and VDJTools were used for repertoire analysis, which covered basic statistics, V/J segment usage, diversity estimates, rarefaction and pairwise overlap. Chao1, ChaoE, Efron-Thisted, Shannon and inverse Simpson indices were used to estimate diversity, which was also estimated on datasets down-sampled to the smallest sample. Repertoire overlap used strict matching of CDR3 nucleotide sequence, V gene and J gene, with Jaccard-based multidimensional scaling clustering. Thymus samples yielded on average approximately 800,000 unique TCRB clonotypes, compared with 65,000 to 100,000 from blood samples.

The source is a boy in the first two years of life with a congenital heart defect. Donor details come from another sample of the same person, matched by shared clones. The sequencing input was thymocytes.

The CDR3 here reads CATSRVGSGGTDTQYF. The bases are TGTGCCACCAGCAGAGTAGGGAGCGGGGGCACAGATACGCAGTATTTT. The V gene is TRBV15 and the J gene is TRBJ2-3, with 7 middle bases fitting TRBD2. CDR1 LNHNV and CDR2 YYDKDF are derived from the germline V gene (reference sequence). Measured from the cysteine to the phenylalanine, the CDR3 is 16 residues long. Only the CDR3 DNA stays, 48 bases, in frame from base 1. From V the trimming removes 1 base and from J it removes 1 base, while the gene matches leave 5 bases of the junction unaccounted for.